This is a list of T cell receptor beta chains from one sample in a study of a mutant IDH1 vaccine in newly diagnosed glioma. The antigens of these receptors remain unknown. Only in-frame clones appear in the TCRdb table, and some are missing; sequencing was by immunoSEQ multiplex PCR. The sample has about 38,000 clones; roughly 79% are singletons. Source: PBMCs, taken from a glioma patient whose treatment included an IDH1 peptide vaccine. All receptors come from a man aged 40-50 years with glioma. The CDR3 runs from the conserved cysteine through the conserved F or W. The order of the fields is D gene, J gene, V gene, clone size, CDR3 DNA, CDR3 protein. D genes are given only for firm matches. Size values are once, few and many counts, or a class for expanded clones, and some rows have none.

NA,TRBJ2-3,TRBV2,NA,TGTGCCAGCAGTGAAAGGGGGACGACAGAAAAGTATTTT,CASSERGTTEKYF
NA,TRBJ1-1,TRBV6-6,NA,TGTGCCAGCAGGGCAGGGAGGGGATGGACTGAAGCTTTCTTT,CASRAGRGWTEAFF
NA,TRBJ1-1,TRBV15,NA,TGTGCCACCAGCAGAGGAACGGGGCTGAACACTGAAGCTTTCTTT,CATSRGTGLNTEAFF
NA,TRBJ1-1,TRBV4-1,NA,TGCGCCAGCAGCCCCTACCTAATACAGGGTCTGAACACTGAAGCTTTCTTT,CASSPYLIQGLNTEAFF
TRBD1,TRBJ2-5,TRBV12-5,NA,TGTGCTAGTGGTAGAAACAGGGGGCTGGAGACCCAGTACTTC,CASGRNRGLETQYF
TRBD2,TRBJ2-1,TRBV7-8,NA,TGTGCCAGCAGCCGGGGACTAGCGGGGGGGAGCTCCTACAATGAGCAGTTCTTC,CASSRGLAGGSSYNEQFF
NA,TRBJ2-1,TRBV7-8,NA,TGTGCCAGCAGCTTAGGGCCGGGGCAGTACAATGAGCAGTTCTTC,CASSLGPGQYNEQFF
NA,TRBJ2-5,TRBV5-5,NA,TGTGCCAGCAGCTTCGGACAGACCCAGTACTTC,CASSFGQTQYF
TRBD2,TRBJ2-5,TRBV7-8,NA,TGTGCCAGCAGCTTAGAATCTAGCGGGAGGTACCAAGAGACCCAGTACTTC,CASSLESSGRYQETQYF
NA,TRBJ1-5,TRBV19,NA,TGTGCCAGTAGTACCCGGTGGGAGGGTAGCAATCAGCCCCAGCATTTT,CASSTRWEGSNQPQHF
TRBD1,TRBJ1-2,TRBV4-3,NA,TGCGCCAGCAGGCTGGAGCCCGGGACAGCCTTCTATGGCTACACCTTC,CASRLEPGTAFYGYTF
NA,TRBJ1-1,TRBV5-1,NA,TGCGCCAGCAGCTTGGAGGGGCTCTCGGGGACTGAAGCTTTCTTT,CASSLEGLSGTEAFF
TRBD1,TRBJ1-5,TRBV7-2,NA,TGTGCCAGCAGCCCAGGGGGAACTTCGGGCTCGCGCAATCAGCCCCAGCATTTT,CASSPGGTSGSRNQPQHF
NA,TRBJ2-1,TRBV4-3,NA,TGCGCCAGCAGCCAAGATCTAATGGGGGGCTACAATGAGCAGTTCTTC,CASSQDLMGGYNEQFF
NA,TRBJ1-1,TRBV4-1,NA,TGCGCCAGCAGCCACCGAGGGACTGAAGCTTTCTTT,CASSHRGTEAFF
TRBD2,TRBJ2-7,TRBV29-1,NA,TGCAGCGTAGGATTCCCGGGACTAGCGGGAGTGGAGGAATTC,CSVGFPGLAGVEEF
NA,TRBJ2-7,TRBV28,NA,TGTGCCAGCAGTACTCCGGGACCGCAAAGGAAGCAGTACTTC,CASSTPGPQRKQYF
NA,TRBJ1-5,TRBV19,few,TGTGCCAGTAATACGGGAACTCAATCACTGGTTCAGCCCCAGCATTTT,CASNTGTQSLVQPQHF